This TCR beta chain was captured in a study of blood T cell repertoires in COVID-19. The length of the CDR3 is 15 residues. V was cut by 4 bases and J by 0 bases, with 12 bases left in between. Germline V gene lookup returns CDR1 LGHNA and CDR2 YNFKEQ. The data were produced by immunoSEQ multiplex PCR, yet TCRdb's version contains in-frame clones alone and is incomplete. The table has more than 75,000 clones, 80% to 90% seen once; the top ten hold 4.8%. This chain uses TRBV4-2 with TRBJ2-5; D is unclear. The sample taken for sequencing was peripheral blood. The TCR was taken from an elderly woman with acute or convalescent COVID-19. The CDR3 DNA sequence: TGTGCCAGCAGCCCGATTTTGGGCGACCAAGAGACCCAGTACTTC. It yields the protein CASSPILGDQETQYF.